The TCR beta chain under discussion was sequenced for a study of blood T cell repertoires in COVID-19. Study-wide context: The samples span acute and convalescent COVID-19 from the United States, Italy and Spain.

Germline CDR1 reads LNHDA; CDR2 reads SQIVND (reference sequence). V lost 2 bases and J lost 4, with 15 bases in between. This CDR3 has 16 residues. Seattle patient enrollment occurred during active infection, with longitudinal follow-up thereafter. Per the study methods: Estimation of nucleated cell counts was performed using reference gene primer amplification. The method was immunoSEQ multiplex PCR; TCRdb's version includes in-frame clones alone and lacks a portion of them. Clone size and V and J calls were adopted from that table, with D and trimming inferred from the DNA. The repertoire holds 100,000 to 150,000 clones, with approximately 89% as singletons.

Sequences were obtained from peripheral blood. The TCR sequence derives from a woman between 70 and 85 years old with COVID-19, enrolled during active disease. The rearrangement uses TRBV19 and TRBJ1-5; no firm D call. CDR3 protein: CASSITTVGRNQPQHF. As DNA, the CDR3 is TGTGCCAGTAGTATAACGACTGTGGGGAGGAATCAGCCCCAGCATTTT. Complete variable domain (other parts from reference TRBV19 and TRBJ1-5): DGGITQSPKYLFRKEGQNVTLSCEQNLNHDAMYWYRQDPGQGLRLIYYSQIVNDFQKGDIAEGYSVSREKKESFPLTVTSAQKNPTAFYLCASSITTVGRNQPQHFGDGTRLSIL.